This T cell receptor beta chain was captured in a study of blood T cell repertoires in COVID-19. Study background: Sites across the United States, Italy and Spain contributed samples from acute and convalescent COVID-19.

The CDR3 is 14 amino acids. Germline V CDR1 and CDR2: SGHVS, FNYEAQ. After removal of 5 bases from V and 2 bases from J, the junction contained 4 bases not matched to a gene. Self-reported history from a screening survey and questionnaire set each donor's cohort. Sequencing used immunoSEQ multiplex PCR; TCRdb keeps in-frame clones, though not all of them. The table records over 110,000 clones, around 82% of them present only once. V gene TRBV7-6 combines with J gene TRBJ2-7; 9 bases map to TRBD1. The receptor was derived from a middle-aged man in a cohort exposed to, infected with or recovered from COVID-19 (not recorded which). Material: PBMCs or T cells enriched from blood (not recorded which). The CDR3 protein is CASSPWTGAYEQYF. For the CDR3, the DNA is TGTGCCAGCAGCCCCTGGACAGGGGCCTACGAGCAGTACTTC. Looking up the rest from reference TRBV7-6 and TRBJ2-7 gives the full variable domain: GAGVSQSPRYKVTKRGQDVALRCDPISGHVSLYWYRQALGQGPEFLTYFNYEAQQDKSGLPNDRFSAERPEGSISTLTIQRTEQRDSAMYRCASSPWTGAYEQYFGPGTRLTVT.